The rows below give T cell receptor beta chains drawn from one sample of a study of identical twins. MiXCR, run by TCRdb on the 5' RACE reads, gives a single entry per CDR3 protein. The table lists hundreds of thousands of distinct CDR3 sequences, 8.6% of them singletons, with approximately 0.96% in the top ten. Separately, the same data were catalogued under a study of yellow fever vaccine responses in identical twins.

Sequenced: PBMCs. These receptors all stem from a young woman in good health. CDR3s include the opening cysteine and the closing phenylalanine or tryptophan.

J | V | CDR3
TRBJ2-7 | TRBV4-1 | CASSQVLGSYEQYF
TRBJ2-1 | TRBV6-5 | CASSYWTSGSYEQFF
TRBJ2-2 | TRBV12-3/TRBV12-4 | CATNRAGKETGELFF
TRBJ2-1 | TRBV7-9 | CASLSGGGSYNEQFF
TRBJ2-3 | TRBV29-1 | CSAWPGGTTQYF
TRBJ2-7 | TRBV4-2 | CASSQSLTSGAYEQYF
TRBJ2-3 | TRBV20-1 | CSARVKDTQYF
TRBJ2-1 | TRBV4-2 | CASSQYGTSGPLYNEQFF
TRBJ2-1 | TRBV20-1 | CSARILGVLYHEQFF
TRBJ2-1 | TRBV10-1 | CASSDLGITGNSYNEQFF
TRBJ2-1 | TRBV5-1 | CASSTVLAEGNEQFF
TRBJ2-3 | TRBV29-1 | CSVEGGQGSDTQYF
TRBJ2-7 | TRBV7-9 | CASSGSGTSGRVEYF
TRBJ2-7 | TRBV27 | CASYTTNPGLAGAYEQYF
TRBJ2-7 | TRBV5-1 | CASSHPGLAGASYEQYF
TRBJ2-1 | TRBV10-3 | CAISNIAGGYNEQFF
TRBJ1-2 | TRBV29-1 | CSGTEGYGYTF
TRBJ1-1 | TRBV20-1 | CSAKDRRSNTEAFF
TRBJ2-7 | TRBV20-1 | CSATLLRTALSYEQYF
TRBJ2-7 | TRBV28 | CASSLSGYEQYF
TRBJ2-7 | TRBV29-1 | CSVPGQGGWGEQYF
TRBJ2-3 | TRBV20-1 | CSARITTPDTQYF